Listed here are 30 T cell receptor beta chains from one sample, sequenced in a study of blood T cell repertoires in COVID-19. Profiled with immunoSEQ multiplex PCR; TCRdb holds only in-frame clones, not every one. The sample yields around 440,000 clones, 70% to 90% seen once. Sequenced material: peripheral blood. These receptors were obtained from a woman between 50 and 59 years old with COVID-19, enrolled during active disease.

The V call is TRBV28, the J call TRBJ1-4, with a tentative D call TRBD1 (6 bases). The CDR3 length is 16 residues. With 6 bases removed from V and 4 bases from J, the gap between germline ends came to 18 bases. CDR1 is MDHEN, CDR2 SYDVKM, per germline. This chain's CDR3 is CASRLRTDLLNEKLFF. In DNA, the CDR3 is TGTGCCAGCAGACTCCGGACAGACCTTCTTAATGAAAAACTGTTTTTT.

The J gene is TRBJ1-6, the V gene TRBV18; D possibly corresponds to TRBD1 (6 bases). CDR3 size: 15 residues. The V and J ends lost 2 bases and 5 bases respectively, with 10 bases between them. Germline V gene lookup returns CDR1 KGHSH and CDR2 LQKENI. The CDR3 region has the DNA TGTGCCAGCTCACCAAGTCGACAGGATAATTCACCCCTCCACTTT. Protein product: CASSPSRQDNSPLHF.

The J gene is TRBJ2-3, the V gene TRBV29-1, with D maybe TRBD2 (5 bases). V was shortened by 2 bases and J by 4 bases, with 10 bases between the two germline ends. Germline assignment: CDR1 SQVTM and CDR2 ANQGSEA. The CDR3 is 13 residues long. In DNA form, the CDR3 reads TGCAGCGTTGAACCTTTGGAGGCAGATACGCAGTATTTT. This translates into CSVEPLEADTQYF.

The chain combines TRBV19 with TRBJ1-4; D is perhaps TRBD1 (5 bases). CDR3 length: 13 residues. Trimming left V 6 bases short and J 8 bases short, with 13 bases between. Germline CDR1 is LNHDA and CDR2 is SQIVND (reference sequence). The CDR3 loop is CASSRGQGEKLFF. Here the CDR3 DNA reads TGTGCCAGTAGCCGTGGACAAGGGGAAAAACTGTTTTTT.

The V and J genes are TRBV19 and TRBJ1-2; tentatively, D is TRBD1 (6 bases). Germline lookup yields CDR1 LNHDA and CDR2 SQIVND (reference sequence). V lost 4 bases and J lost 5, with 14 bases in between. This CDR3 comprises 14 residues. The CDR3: CASSKVDSPYGYTF. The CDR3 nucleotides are TGTGCCAGTAGTAAGGTGGACAGTCCTTATGGCTACACCTTC.

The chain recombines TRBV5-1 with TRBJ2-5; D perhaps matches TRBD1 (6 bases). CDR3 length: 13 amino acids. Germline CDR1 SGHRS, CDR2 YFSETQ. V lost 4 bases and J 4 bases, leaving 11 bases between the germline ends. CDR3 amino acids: CASSQQGRETQYF. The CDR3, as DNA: TGCGCCAGCAGCCAGCAGGGGAGAGAGACCCAGTACTTC. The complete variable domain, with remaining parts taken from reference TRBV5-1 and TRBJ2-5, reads KAGVTQTPRYLIKTRGQQVTLSCSPISGHRSVSWYQQTPGQGLQFLFEYFSETQRNKGNFPGRFSGRQFSNSRSEMNVSTLELGDSALYLCASSQQGRETQYFGPGTRLLVL.

Written as DNA, the CDR3 is TGTGCCAGCATACCACGAGTCACCGGGGAGCTGTTTTTT. Its translation: CASIPRVTGELFF. V usage is TRBV12-3 or TRBV12-4 and J usage is TRBJ2-2; D remains ambiguous. V was trimmed by 7 bases and J by 4 bases, leaving 10 bases between them. This CDR3 region has 13 residues.

The CDR3 is CAWSRGQINYGYTF. DNA of the CDR3: TGTGCCTGGAGTAGGGGACAAATTAACTATGGCTACACCTTC. The V call is TRBV30, the J call TRBJ1-2, with D perhaps matching TRBD1 (6 bases). The germline V and J ends were trimmed by 2 bases and 1 base, with 11 bases remaining between them. This CDR3 comprises 14 residues. The germline gives CDR1 GTSNPN, CDR2 SVGIG (reference sequence).

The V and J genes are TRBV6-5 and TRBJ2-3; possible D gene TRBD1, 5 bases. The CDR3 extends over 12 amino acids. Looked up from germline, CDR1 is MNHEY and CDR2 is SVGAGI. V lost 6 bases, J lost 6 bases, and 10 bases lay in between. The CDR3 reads CASSRVGDTQYF. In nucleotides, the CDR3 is TGTGCCAGCAGCAGGGTTGGGGATACGCAGTATTTT.

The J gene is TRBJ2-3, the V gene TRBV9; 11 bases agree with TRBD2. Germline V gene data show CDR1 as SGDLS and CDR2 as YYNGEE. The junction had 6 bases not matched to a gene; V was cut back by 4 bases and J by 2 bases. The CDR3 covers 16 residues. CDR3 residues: CASSPMTSGATDTQYF. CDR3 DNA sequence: TGTGCCAGCAGCCCGATGACTAGCGGGGCCACAGATACGCAGTATTTT.

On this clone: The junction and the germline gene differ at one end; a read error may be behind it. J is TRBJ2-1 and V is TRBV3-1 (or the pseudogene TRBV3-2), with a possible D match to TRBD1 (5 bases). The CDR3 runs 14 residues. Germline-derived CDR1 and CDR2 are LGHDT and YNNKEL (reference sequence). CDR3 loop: CASSPTHLGDEKFF. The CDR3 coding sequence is TGTGCCAGCAGCCCCACCCACCTAGGGGATGAGAAGTTCTTC.

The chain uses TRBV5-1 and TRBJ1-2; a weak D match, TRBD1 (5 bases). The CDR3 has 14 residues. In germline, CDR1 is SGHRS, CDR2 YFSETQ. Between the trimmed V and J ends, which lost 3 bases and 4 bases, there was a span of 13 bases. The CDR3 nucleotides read TGCGCCAGCAGCTCCCGGGACTGGCTCTATGGCTACACCTTC. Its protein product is CASSSRDWLYGYTF.

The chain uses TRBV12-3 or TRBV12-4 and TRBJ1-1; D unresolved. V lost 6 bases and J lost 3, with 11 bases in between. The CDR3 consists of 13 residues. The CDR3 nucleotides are TGTGCCAGCAGCCTCCGGTTGGACACTGAAGCTTTCTTT. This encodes CASSLRLDTEAFF.

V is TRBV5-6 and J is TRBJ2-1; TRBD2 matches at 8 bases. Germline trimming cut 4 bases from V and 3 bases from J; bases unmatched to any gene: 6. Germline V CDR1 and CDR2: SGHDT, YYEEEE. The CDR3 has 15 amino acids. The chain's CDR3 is CASSPGLAIYNEQFF. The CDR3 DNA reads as TGTGCCAGCAGCCCCGGACTAGCAATCTACAATGAGCAGTTCTTC.

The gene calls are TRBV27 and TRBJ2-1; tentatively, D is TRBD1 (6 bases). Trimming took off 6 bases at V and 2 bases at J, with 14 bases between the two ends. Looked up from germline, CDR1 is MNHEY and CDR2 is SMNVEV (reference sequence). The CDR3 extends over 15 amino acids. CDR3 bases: TGTGCCAGCAGCACCGACAGGTCAGCCTACAATGAGCAGTTCTTC. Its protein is CASSTDRSAYNEQFF.

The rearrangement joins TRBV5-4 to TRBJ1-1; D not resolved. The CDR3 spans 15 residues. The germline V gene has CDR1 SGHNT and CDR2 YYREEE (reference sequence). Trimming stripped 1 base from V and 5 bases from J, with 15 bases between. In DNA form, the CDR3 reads TGTGCCAGCAGCTTGTCCGGGAGCGGGGAAACTGAAGCTTTCTTT. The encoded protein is CASSLSGSGETEAFF. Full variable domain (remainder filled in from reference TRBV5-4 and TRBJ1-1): ETGVTQSPTHLIKTRGQQVTLRCSSQSGHNTVSWYQQALGQGPQFIFQYYREEENGRGNFPPRFSGLQFPNYSSELNVNALELDDSALYLCASSLSGSGETEAFFGQGTRLTVV.

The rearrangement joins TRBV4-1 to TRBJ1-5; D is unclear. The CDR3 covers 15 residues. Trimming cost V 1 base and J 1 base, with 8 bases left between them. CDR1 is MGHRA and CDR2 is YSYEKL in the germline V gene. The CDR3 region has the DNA TGCGCCAGCAGCCAAGGGTGGCCCAGCAATCAGCCCCAGCATTTT. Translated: CASSQGWPSNQPQHF.

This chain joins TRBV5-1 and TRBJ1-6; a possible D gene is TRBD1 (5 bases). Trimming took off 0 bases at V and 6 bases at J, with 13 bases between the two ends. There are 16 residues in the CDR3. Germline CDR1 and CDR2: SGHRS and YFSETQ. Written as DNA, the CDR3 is TGCGCCAGCAGCTTGGACGCGTTGCAGGGTAATTCACCCCTCCACTTT. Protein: CASSLDALQGNSPLHF.

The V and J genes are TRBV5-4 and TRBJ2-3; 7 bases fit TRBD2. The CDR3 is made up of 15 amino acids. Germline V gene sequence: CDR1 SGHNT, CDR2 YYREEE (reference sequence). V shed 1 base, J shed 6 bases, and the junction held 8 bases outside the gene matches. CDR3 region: CASSLREVRPDTQYF. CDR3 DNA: TGTGCCAGCAGCTTGCGGGAGGTTCGCCCGGATACGCAGTATTTT.

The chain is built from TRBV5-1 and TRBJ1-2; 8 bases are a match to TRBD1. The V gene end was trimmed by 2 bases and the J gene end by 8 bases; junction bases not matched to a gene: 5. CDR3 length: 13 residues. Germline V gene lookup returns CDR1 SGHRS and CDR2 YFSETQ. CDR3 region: CASSLDRGSGYTF. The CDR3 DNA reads TGCGCCAGCAGCTTAGACAGGGGATCGGGCTACACCTTC.

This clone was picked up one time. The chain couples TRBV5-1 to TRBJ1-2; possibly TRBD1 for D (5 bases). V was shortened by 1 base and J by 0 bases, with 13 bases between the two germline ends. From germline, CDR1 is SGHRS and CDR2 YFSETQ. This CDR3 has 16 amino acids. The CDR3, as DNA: TGCGCCAGCAGCTTGTATCGGACAAATCCTAACTATGGCTACACCTTC. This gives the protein CASSLYRTNPNYGYTF.

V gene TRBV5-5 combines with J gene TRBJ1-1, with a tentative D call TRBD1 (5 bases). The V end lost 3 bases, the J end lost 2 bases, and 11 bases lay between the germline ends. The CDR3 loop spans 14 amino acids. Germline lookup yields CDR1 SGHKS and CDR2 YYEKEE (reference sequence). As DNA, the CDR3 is TGTGCCAGCAGCTCCCGGGACTCTAACACTGAAGCTTTCTTT. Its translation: CASSSRDSNTEAFF. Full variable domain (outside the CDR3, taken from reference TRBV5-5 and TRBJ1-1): DAGVTQSPTHLIKTRGQQVTLRCSPISGHKSVSWYQQVLGQGPQFIFQYYEKEERGRGNFPDRFSARQFPNYSSELNVNALLLGDSALYLCASSSRDSNTEAFFGQGTRLTVV.

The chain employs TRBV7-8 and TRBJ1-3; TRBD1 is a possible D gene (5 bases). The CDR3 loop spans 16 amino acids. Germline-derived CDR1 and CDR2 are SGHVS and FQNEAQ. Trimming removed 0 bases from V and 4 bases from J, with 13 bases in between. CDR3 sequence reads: CASSLAEGSHGNTIYF. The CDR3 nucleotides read TGTGCCAGCAGCTTAGCGGAGGGGTCTCACGGAAACACCATATATTTT.

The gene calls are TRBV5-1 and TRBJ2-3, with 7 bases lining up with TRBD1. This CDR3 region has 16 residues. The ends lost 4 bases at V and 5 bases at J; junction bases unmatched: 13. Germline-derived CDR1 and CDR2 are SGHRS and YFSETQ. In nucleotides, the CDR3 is TGCGCCAGCAGCCCCCTTTTAGGGGGCCGTGGAGATACGCAGTATTTT. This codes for CASSPLLGGRGDTQYF.

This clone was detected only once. DNA for the CDR3: TGCGCCAGCAGCCCCCTGTCTAGCGGGGTTTCAGATACGCAGTATTTT. Translation gives CASSPLSSGVSDTQYF. The chain uses TRBV5-1 and TRBJ2-3; 9 nucleotides align to TRBD2. CDR1 and CDR2 from the germline V gene are SGHRS and YFSETQ. V was clipped by 4 bases and J by 4 bases; unmatched bases: 10. The CDR3 spans 16 residues.

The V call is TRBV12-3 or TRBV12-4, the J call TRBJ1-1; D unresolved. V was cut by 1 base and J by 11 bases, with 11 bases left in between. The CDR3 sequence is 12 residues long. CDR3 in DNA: TGTGCCAGCAGTTTAGGATCGGGTTCGGCTTTCTTT. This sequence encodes CASSLGSGSAFF.

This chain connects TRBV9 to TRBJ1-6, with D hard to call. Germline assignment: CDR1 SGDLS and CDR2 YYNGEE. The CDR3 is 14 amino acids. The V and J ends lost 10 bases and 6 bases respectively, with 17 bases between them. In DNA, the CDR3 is TGTGCCTCGGCCGGAGCAGCTTCTAATTCACCCCTCCACTTT. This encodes CASAGAASNSPLHF.

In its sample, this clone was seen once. The DNA for the CDR3 is TGTGCCAGTAGTTGGGGACTAGGCTTCACCGGGGAGCTGTTTTTT. It translates to CASSWGLGFTGELFF. V is TRBV19 and J is TRBJ2-2; 8 bases align to TRBD2. The length of the CDR3 is 15 residues. From germline, CDR1 is LNHDA and CDR2 SQIVND (reference sequence). V lost 5 bases and J lost 4; bases outside the gene matches: 6.

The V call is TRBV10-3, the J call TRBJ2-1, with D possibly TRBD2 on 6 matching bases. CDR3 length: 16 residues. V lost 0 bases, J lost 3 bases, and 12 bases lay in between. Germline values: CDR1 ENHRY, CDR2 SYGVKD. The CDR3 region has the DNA TGTGCCATCAGTGAGTCGACCGGGACTCTCTACAATGAGCAGTTCTTC. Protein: CAISESTGTLYNEQFF.

CDR3 residues: CATSRDDSEYYEQYF. As DNA, the CDR3 is TGTGCCACCAGCAGAGACGACAGCGAATACTACGAGCAGTACTTC. This chain links TRBV15 with TRBJ2-7; TRBD1 might be the D (5 bases). Germline V lookup: CDR1 LNHNV, CDR2 YYDKDF (reference sequence). The length of the CDR3 is 15 residues. The germline V and J ends were trimmed by 0 bases and 3 bases, with 12 bases remaining between them.